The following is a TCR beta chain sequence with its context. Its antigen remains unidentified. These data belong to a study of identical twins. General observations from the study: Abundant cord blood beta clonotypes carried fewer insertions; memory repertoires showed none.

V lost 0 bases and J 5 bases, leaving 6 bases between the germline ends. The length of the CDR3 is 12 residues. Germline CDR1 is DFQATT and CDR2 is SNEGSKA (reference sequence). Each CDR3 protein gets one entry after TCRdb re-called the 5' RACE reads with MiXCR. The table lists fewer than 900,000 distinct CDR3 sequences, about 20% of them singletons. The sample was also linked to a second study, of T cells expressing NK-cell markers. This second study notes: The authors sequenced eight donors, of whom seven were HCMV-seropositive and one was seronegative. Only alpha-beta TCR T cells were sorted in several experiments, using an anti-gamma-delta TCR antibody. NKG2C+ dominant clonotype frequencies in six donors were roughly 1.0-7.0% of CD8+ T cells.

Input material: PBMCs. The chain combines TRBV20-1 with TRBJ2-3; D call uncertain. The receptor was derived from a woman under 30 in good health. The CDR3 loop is CSARDGGDTQYF. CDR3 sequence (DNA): TGCAGTGCTAGAGATGGCGGAGATACGCAGTATTTT.